This TCR beta chain was found in a study of cytomegalovirus exposure and HLA in healthy donors. This CDR3 is 15 amino acids long. V trimming: 3 bases; J trimming: 1 base; junction bases outside the gene matches: 4. Germline V gives CDR1 KGHSH, CDR2 LQKENI. Primers: 60 Vbeta forward and 13 Jbeta reverse. Produced via immunoSEQ multiplex PCR; TCRdb's table is partial and in-frame only. Of over 130,000 clones detected, roughly four fifths appear once; the ten largest clones hold approximately 1.3%. On this clone: Its antigen is not known. The sample holds other DNA sequences that translate to the same CDR3.

Unrecorded immune exposure was likely among donors, who were nominally healthy when sampled. Broader study findings: Researchers catalogued 150 or so TCR beta chains as cytomegalovirus-associated.

The chain uses TRBV18 and TRBJ2-3; 7 positions agree with TRBD2. Sequencing was performed on PBMCs. The TCR sequence derives from a man aged 25-45 years in good health and CMV-seropositive. CDR3 sequence (DNA): TGTGCCAGCTCACCCCCTGGACTAGGCACAGATACGCAGTATTTT. Translating gives CASSPPGLGTDTQYF.